Sequencing of this T cell receptor beta chain was carried out in a study of regulatory T cells in long-lasting Graves disease. Assembly of TCR beta libraries relied on iRepertoire HTBI primers together with Arm-PCR of CDR3 regions. Using its own MiXCR run on the multiplex PCR reads, TCRdb lists one record per CDR3 protein. The repertoire holds around 330,000 distinct CDR3 sequences, over 15% seen once, with 35% to 45% in the top ten. The time point here: newly diagnosed GD, antithyroid drugs for less than 3 months. Making the TCR library involved RNA that had been extracted from PBMCs. Per the germline V gene, CDR1 is LGHDT and CDR2 is YNNKEL (reference sequence). V shed 3 bases and J 9 bases; nucleotides not matched to a gene: 8. The CDR3 loop spans 14 amino acids. This clonotype occurred many times.

Specimen: peripheral blood mononuclear cells (PBMCs), collected at new diagnosis, from a patient treated with antithyroid drugs. The V gene is TRBV3-1, the J gene TRBJ2-1; 7 bases are shared with TRBD2. This sequence originates from a female donor with Graves disease. CDR3 region: CASSHGGSAAEQFF. The CDR3 nucleotides are TGTGCCAGCAGCCACGGCGGGAGTGCTGCTGAGCAGTTCTTC.